This TCR beta chain was identified during a study of CD8 T cells in Susac syndrome. Study outcomes and limitations: The study admitted that it had a relatively small number of individuals in its TCR sequencing and HLA analysis.

While CD8+ and CD4+ T cells were isolated negatively, TEMRA cells were enriched by FACS. With respect to this clonotype: Its cognate antigen is unknown.

The CDR3 is 14 residues long. J lost 5 bases, V lost 6 bases, and 11 bases had no gene match. Germline loops: CDR1 DFQATT, CDR2 SNEGSKA (reference sequence). Reverse transcription of roughly 0.5 to 1 ug RNA was performed with random hexamers. An immunoSEQ multiplex PCR generated amplified TCR beta CDR3 products spanning 54 Vbeta and 13 Jbeta. Each CDR3 protein is one row after TCRdb ran MiXCR on the immunoSEQ multiplex PCR reads. Found here are 160,000 or so distinct CDR3 sequences, approximately 94% of them singletons; the top ten hold roughly 0.099%. The material sequenced was CD4+ T cells from PBMCs. The chain recombines TRBV20-1 with TRBJ2-5, with 8 bases lining up with TRBD1. This TCR came from a human donor with multiple sclerosis. The CDR3 protein is CSARRAGGLETQYF. CDR3 DNA sequence: TGCAGTGCCCGCAGGGCAGGGGGCTTGGAGACCCAGTACTTC.